This TCR beta chain was identified during a study of blood T cell repertoires in COVID-19. Overall study context: The United States, Italy and Spain were the sources of the acute and convalescent COVID-19 samples.

As for this clone: One junction end disagrees with the germline gene, perhaps due to a read error.

Sequencing used immunoSEQ multiplex PCR; TCRdb keeps in-frame clones, though not all of them. Found here are about 45,000 clones, approximately 86% of them singletons; the top ten hold under 35%. The sequence was collected from a woman of 80 years or more with acute or convalescent COVID-19. Material: peripheral blood.

CDR3 nucleotide sequence: TGTGTCGAGCAGCGGGGAGGGCCCTTC. Protein product: CVEQRGGPF. This chain joins TRBV7-2 and TRBJ1-2; no reliable D call. Germline loops: CDR1 SGHTA, CDR2 FQGNSA. The CDR3 contains 9 residues.